This TCR beta chain came from a study of T cells after yellow fever vaccination. 5'RACE template switching generated TCR cDNA, adding a universal primer site and UMIs. One entry per CDR3 protein results from TCRdb running MiXCR on the 5' RACE reads. Of under 500,000 distinct CDR3 sequences in the sample, under 20% were seen once. Study findings and constraints: Contaminants from the bulk population, in the form of abundant clonotypes, could be found in FACS-sorted repertoires. A secondary response was less intense yet reached its peak sooner, at day 5 versus 15.

Comments on this clonotype: Its antigen is unidentified.

The source material was PBMCs, sampled before the yellow fever booster vaccination. The sequence was collected from a young man who received the YFV17D yellow fever vaccine.

CDR3 nucleotides: TGCGCCAGCAGCCAACTGCAGGGAAATGGTTGGGAGACCCAGTACTTC. It encodes CASSQLQGNGWETQYF. The V and J genes are TRBV4-1 and TRBJ2-5, with a tentative D call TRBD1 (5 bases). The germline V gene encodes CDR1 MGHRA and CDR2 YSYEKL. With 2 bases removed from V and 5 bases from J, the gap between germline ends came to 18 bases. The CDR3 is 16 residues long.